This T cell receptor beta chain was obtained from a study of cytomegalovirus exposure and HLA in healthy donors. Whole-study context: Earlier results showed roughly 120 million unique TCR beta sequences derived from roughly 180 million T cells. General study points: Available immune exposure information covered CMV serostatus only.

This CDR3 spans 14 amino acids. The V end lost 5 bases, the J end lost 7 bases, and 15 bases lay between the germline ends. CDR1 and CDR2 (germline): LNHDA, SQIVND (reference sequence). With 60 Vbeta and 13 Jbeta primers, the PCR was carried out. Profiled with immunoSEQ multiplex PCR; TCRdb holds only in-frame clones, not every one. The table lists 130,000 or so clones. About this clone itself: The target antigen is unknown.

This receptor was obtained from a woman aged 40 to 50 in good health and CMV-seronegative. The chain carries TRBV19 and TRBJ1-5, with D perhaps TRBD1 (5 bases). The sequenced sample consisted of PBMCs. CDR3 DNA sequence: TGTGCCAGTAGTGGCCTTGGGGGGGGACAGCCCCAGCATTTT. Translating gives CASSGLGGGQPQHF.